The entry that follows covers one T cell receptor beta chain sequence. Its antigen remains unidentified. Per germline, CDR1 SGHDN and CDR2 FVKESK. The CDR3 has 17 residues. The cDNA for TCR beta came from 5'RACE template switching with UMIs. From its re-call of the 5' RACE reads, TCRdb lists each CDR3 protein once, without DNA. The repertoire table contains 250,000 to 300,000 distinct CDR3 sequences. The data belong to a study of T cells expressing NK-cell markers. Study-level information: Researchers got TCR beta repertoires out of sorted CD3+CD56+NKG2C+, CD3+CD56+NKG2C- and CD3+CD56-NKG2C+ T cells. Within the sequenced cohort of eight donors, seven exhibited HCMV seropositivity and one was seronegative.

Study-wide points: In a group of 5 or 6 donors, dominant NKG2C+ clonotypes represented roughly 1.0-8% of CD8+ T cells.

Source material: blood T cells: a sorted CD56 or NKG2C T cell subset, CD4+ or CD8+ T cells, or bulk PBMC T cells (not recorded which). The chain links TRBV14 to TRBJ2-6. This TCR was sampled from a woman aged 18 to 75 in good health. The CDR3 sequence: CASSPRSWFSGANVLTF.